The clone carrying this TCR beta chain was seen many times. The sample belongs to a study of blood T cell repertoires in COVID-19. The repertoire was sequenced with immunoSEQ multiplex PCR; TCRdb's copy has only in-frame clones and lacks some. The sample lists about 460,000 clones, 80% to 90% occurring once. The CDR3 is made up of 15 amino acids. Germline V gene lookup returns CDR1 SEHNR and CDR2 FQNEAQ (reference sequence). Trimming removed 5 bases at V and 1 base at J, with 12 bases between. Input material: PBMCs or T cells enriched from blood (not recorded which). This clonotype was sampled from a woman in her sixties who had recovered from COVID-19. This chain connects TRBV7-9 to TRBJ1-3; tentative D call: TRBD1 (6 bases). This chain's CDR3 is CASSLYRVSGNTIYF. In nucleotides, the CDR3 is TGTGCCAGCAGCCTATACAGGGTTTCTGGAAACACCATATATTTT.